This T cell receptor (beta chain) was retrieved from a study of T cells in Graves' hyperthyroidism and ophthalmopathy. Study-level points and caveats: Blood also contained most expanded thyroid clonotypes above 0.001.

RNA transcripts served as the template for amplifying TCR beta CDR3 regions. The HTBI primer set served for first-round RT-PCR of the TCR CDR3. TCRdb used MiXCR to reprocess the multiplex PCR reads, holding one entry per CDR3 protein. The sample yields hundreds of thousands of distinct CDR3 sequences, 16% seen once. This clonotype was observed many times. The target antigen is unknown. This sequence originates from a middle-aged woman with Graves' ophthalmopathy. What was sequenced was blood.

CDR3 sequence: CASSQDSTGGRKTQYF. CDR3 DNA: TGTGCCAGCAGCCAAGACTCGACAGGGGGCAGGAAGACCCAGTACTTC. V and J are TRBV3-1 and TRBJ2-5; 10 nucleotides agree with TRBD1. The CDR3 loop spans 16 amino acids. Germline loops: CDR1 LGHDT, CDR2 YNNKEL (reference sequence). V gave up 0 bases and J gave up 6 bases; unmatched junction bases: 7.